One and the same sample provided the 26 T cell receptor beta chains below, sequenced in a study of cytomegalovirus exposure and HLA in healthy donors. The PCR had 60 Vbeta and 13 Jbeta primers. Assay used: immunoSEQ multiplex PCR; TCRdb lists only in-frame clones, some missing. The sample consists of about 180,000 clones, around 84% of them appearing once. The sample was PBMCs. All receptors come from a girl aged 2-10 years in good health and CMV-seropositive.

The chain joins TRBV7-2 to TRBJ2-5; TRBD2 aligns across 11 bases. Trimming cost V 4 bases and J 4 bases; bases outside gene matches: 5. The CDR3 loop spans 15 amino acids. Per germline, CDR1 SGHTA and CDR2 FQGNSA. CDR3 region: CASSSKLAGVETQYF. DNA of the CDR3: TGTGCCAGCAGCTCTAAACTAGCGGGAGTAGAGACCCAGTACTTC.

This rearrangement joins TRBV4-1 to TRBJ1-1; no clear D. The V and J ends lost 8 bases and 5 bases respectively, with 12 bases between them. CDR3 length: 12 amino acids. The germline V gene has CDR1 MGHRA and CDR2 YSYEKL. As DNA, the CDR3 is TGCGCCAGCGGGGAGGGTCAAACTGAAGCTTTCTTT. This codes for CASGEGQTEAFF.

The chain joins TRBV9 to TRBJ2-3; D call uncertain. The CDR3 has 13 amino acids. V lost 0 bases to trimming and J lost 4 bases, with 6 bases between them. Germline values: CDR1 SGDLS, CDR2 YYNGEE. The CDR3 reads CASSVGVADTQYF. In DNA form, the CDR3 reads TGTGCCAGCAGCGTAGGTGTAGCAGATACGCAGTATTTT.

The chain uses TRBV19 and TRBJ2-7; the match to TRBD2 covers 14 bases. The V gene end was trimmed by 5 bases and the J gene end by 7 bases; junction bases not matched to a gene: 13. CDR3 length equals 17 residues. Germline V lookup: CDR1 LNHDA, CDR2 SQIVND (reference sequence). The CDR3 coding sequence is TGTGCCAGTAGTTCCCGGACTAGCGGGAGGCCCTCAAGGGAGCAGTACTTC. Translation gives CASSSRTSGRPSREQYF.

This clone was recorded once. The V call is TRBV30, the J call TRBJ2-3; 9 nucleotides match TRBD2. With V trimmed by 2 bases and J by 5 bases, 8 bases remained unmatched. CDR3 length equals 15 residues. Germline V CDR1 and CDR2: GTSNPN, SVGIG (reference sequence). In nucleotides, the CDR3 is TGTGCCTGGAGTAGCGGCGGGAGGGAGGGAGATACGCAGTATTTT. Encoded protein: CAWSSGGREGDTQYF.

This chain's CDR3 is CASSSGGMETQYF. As DNA, the CDR3 is TGTGCCAGTAGTAGTGGAGGGATGGAGACCCAGTACTTC. The V and J genes are TRBV19 and TRBJ2-5, with D tentatively TRBD2 (6 bases). The CDR3 spans 13 residues. V was shortened by 4 bases and J by 5 bases, with 11 bases between the two germline ends. Germline V gene data show CDR1 as LNHDA and CDR2 as SQIVND (reference sequence). The entire variable domain, with the rest obtained from reference TRBV19 and TRBJ2-5, is as follows: DGGITQSPKYLFRKEGQNVTLSCEQNLNHDAMYWYRQDPGQGLRLIYYSQIVNDFQKGDIAEGYSVSREKKESFPLTVTSAQKNPTAFYLCASSSGGMETQYFGPGTRLLVL.

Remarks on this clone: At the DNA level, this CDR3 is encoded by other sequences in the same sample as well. The CDR3 nucleotides read TGTGCCAGCAGCGTAGCCGGCTCTGGGGCCAACGTCCTGACTTTC. Its translation is CASSVAGSGANVLTF. The chain couples TRBV9 to TRBJ2-6; no firm D call. Trimming removed 0 bases from V and 0 bases from J, with 4 bases in between. This CDR3 comprises 15 residues. Germline assignment: CDR1 SGDLS and CDR2 YYNGEE.

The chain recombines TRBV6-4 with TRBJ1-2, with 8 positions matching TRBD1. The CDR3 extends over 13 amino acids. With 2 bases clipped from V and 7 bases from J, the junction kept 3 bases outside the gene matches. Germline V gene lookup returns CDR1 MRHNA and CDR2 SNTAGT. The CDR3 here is CASSDQGAGGYTF. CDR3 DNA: TGTGCCAGCAGTGACCAGGGGGCTGGTGGCTACACCTTC.

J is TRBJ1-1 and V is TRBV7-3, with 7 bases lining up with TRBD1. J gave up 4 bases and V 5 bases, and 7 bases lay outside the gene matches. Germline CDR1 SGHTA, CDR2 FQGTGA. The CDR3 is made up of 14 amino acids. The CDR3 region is CASSGGGSATEAFF. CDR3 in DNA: TGTGCCAGCAGCGGAGGGGGCAGCGCCACTGAAGCTTTCTTT.

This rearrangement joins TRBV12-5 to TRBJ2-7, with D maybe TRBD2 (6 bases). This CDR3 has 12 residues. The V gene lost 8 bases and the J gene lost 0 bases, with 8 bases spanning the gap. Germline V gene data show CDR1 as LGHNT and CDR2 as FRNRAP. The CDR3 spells CASSGSSYEQYF. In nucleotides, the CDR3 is TGTGCTAGTTCCGGGAGCTCCTACGAGCAGTACTTC.

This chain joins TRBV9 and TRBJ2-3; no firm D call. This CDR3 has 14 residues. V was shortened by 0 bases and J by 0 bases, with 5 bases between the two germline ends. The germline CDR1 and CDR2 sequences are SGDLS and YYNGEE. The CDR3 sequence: CASSVVGSTDTQYF. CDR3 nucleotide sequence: TGTGCCAGCAGCGTAGTGGGCAGCACAGATACGCAGTATTTT. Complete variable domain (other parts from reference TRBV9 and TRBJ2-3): DSGVTQTPKHLITATGQRVTLRCSPRSGDLSVYWYQQSLDQGLQFLIQYYNGEERAKGNILERFSAQQFPDLHSELNLSSLELGDSALYFCASSVVGSTDTQYFGPGTRLTVL.

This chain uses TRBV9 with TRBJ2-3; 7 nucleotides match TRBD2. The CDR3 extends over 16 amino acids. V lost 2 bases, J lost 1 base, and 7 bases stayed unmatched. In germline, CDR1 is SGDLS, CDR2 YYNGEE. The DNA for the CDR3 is TGTGCCAGCAGCGTCGGCGGGGGAATTGGCACAGATACGCAGTATTTT. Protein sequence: CASSVGGGIGTDTQYF. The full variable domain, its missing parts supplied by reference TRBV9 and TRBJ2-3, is DSGVTQTPKHLITATGQRVTLRCSPRSGDLSVYWYQQSLDQGLQFLIQYYNGEERAKGNILERFSAQQFPDLHSELNLSSLELGDSALYFCASSVGGGIGTDTQYFGPGTRLTVL.

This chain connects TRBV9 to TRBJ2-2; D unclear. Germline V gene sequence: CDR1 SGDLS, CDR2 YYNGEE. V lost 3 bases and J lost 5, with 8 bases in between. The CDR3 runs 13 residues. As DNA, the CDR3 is TGTGCCAGCAGCGCGATCCGGACCGGGGAGCTGTTTTTT. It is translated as CASSAIRTGELFF.

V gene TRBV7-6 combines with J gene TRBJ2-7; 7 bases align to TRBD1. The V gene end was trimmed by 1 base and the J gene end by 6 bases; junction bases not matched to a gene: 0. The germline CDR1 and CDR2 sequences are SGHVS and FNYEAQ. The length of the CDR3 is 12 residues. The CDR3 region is CASSLDRGEQYF. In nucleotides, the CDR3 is TGTGCCAGCAGCTTAGACAGGGGCGAGCAGTACTTC. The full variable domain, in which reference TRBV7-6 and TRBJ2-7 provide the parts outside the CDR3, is GAGVSQSPRYKVTKRGQDVALRCDPISGHVSLYWYRQALGQGPEFLTYFNYEAQQDKSGLPNDRFSAERPEGSISTLTIQRTEQRDSAMYRCASSLDRGEQYFGPGTRLTVT.

DNA of the CDR3: TGTGCCAGCAGCAAGGACAAGGAAAAACTGTTTTTT. This sequence encodes CASSKDKEKLFF. This chain uses TRBV21-1 with TRBJ1-4; the table's D gene call, TRBD1, was not cross checked with the DNA. TRBV21-1 is classified as a pseudogene. There are 12 residues in the CDR3.

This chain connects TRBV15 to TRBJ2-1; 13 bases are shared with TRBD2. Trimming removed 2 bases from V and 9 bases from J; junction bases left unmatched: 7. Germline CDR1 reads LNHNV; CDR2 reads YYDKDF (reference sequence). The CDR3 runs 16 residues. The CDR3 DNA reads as TGTGCCACCAGCAGACCCGGACTAGCGGGAGACGGTGAGCAGTTCTTC. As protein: CATSRPGLAGDGEQFF.

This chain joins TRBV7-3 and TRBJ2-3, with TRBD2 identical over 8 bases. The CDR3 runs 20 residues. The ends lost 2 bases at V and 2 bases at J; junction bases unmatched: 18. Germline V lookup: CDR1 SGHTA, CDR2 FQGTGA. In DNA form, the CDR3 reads TGTGCCAGCAGCTTACGTGCCACTTCCCGCCTAGCGGGCCACACAGATACGCAGTATTTT. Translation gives CASSLRATSRLAGHTDTQYF.

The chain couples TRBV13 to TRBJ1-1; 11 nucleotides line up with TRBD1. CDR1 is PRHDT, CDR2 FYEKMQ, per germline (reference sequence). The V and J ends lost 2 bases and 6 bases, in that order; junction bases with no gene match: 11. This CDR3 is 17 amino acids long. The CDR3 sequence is CASSLSRGTGGTPEAFF. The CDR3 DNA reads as TGTGCCAGCAGCTTAAGCCGTGGGACAGGGGGTACCCCTGAAGCTTTCTTT.

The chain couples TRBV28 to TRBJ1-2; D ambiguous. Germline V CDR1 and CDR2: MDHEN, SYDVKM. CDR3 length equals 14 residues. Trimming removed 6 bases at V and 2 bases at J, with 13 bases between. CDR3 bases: TGTGCCAGCAGCCCCCCACAGTGGAACTATGGCTACACCTTC. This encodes CASSPPQWNYGYTF.

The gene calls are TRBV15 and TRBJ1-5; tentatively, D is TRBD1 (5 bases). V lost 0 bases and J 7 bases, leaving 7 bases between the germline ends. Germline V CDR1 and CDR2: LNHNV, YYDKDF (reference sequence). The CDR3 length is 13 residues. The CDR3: CATSREGVQPQHF. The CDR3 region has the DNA TGTGCCACCAGCAGAGAAGGGGTACAGCCCCAGCATTTT.

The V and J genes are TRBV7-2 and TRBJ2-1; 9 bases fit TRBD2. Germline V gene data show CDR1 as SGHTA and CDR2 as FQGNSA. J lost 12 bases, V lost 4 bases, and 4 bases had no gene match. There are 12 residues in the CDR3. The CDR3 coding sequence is TGTGCCAGCAGCTCGGCAGCGGGGGGGCAGTTCTTC. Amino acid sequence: CASSSAAGGQFF. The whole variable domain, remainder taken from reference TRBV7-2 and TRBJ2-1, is GAGVSQSPSNKVTEKGKDVELRCDPISGHTALYWYRQSLGQGLEFLIYFQGNSAPDKSGLPSDRFSAERTGGSVSTLTIQRTQQEDSAVYLCASSSAAGGQFFGPGTRLTVL.

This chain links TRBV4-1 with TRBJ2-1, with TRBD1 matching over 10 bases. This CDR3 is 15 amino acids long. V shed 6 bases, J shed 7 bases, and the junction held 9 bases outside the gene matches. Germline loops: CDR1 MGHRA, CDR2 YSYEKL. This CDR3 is CASRRTGGGPNEQFF. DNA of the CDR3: TGCGCCAGCAGGCGGACAGGGGGGGGGCCTAATGAGCAGTTCTTC.

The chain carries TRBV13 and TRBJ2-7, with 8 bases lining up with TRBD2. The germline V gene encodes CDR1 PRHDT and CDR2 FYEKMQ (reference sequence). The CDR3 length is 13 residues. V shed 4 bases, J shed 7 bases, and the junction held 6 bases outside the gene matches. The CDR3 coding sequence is TGTGCCAGCAGCTCGAGCGGGAGTGGGGAGCAGTACTTC. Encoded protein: CASSSSGSGEQYF.

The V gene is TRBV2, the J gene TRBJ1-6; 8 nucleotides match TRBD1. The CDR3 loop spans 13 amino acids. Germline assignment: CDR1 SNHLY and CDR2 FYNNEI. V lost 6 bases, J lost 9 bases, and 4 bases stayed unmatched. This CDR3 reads CASSGQGVSPLHF. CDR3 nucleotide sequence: TGTGCCAGCAGCGGACAGGGTGTTTCACCCCTCCACTTT.

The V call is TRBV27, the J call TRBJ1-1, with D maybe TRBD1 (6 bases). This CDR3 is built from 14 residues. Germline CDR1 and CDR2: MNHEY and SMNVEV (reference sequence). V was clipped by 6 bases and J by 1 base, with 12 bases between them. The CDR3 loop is CASRDRLGNTEAFF. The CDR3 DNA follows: TGTGCCAGCAGGGACAGACTCGGGAACACTGAAGCTTTCTTT.

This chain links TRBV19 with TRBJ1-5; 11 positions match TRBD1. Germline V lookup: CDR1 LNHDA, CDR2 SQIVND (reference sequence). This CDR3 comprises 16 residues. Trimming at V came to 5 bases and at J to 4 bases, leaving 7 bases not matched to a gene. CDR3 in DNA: TGTGCCAGTAGTCCTCGGACAGGGGGCGGTAATCAGCCCCAGCATTTT. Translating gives CASSPRTGGGNQPQHF.